These 3 T cell receptor beta chains were sequenced from one sample in a study of control samples from healthy donors and cancer patients. The method was immunoSEQ multiplex PCR; TCRdb's version includes in-frame clones alone and lacks a portion of them. The sample consists of approximately 100,000 clones, just over 85% of them appearing once. The sample comprised blood. The receptors derive from a man aged 30 to 45 in good health.

To note about this clone: The same CDR3 can be traced to other DNA sequences in this sample. The J gene is TRBJ2-1, the V gene TRBV29-1; D gene uncertain. CDR3 length: 16 amino acids. The V gene's germline CDR1 is SQVTM and CDR2 ANQGSEA. Trimming took off 1 base at V and 0 bases at J, with 13 bases between the two ends. CDR3: CSVEGDGPSSYNEQFF. The CDR3 bases are TGCAGCGTTGAAGGTGATGGCCCTAGCTCCTACAATGAGCAGTTCTTC.

The chain uses TRBV5-1 and TRBJ2-3, with TRBD2 matching over 10 bases. There are 16 residues in the CDR3. CDR1 and CDR2 (germline): SGHRS, YFSETQ. V lost 4 bases to trimming and J lost 5 bases; unmatched junction nucleotides: 10. CDR3 DNA: TGCGCCAGCAGCGCCCGACTAGCGGGTTATATAGATACGCAGTATTTT. This encodes CASSARLAGYIDTQYF.

The rearrangement joins TRBV10-1 to TRBJ1-2; D might be TRBD1 (6 bases). Germline-derived CDR1 and CDR2 are WNHNN and SYGVQD (reference sequence). This CDR3 has 13 residues. Trimming shortened V by 2 bases and J by 7 bases, and 11 bases separated the two germline ends. CDR3 in amino acids: CASSENRVRGYTF. As DNA, the CDR3 is TGCGCCAGCAGTGAGAACAGGGTTCGTGGCTACACCTTC.